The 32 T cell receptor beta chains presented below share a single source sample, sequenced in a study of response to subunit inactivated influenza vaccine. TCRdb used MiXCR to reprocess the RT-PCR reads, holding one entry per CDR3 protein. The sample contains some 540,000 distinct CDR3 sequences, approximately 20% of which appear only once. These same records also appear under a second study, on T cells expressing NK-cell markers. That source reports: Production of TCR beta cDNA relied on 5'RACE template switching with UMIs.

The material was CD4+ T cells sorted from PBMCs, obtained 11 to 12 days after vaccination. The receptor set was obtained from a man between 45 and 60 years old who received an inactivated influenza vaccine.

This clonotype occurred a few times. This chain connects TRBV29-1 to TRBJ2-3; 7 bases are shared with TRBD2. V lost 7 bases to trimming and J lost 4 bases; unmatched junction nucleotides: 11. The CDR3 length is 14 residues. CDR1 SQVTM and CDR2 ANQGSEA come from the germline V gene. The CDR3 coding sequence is TGCAGCGGGCAGCGGACTAGGCCAGCAGATACGCAGTATTTT. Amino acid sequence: CSGQRTRPADTQYF.

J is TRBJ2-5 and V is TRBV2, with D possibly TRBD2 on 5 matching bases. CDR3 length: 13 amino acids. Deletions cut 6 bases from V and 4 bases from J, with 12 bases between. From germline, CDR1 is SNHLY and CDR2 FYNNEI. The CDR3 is CASRDWNTETQYF. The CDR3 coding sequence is TGTGCCAGCAGGGACTGGAACACAGAGACCCAGTACTTC.

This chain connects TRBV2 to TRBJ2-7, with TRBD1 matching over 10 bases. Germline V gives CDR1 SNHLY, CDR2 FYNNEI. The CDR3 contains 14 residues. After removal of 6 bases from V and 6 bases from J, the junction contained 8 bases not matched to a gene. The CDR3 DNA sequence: TGTGCCAGCAGACCGGGACAGGGGCGGCTCGAGCAGTACTTC. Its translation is CASRPGQGRLEQYF.

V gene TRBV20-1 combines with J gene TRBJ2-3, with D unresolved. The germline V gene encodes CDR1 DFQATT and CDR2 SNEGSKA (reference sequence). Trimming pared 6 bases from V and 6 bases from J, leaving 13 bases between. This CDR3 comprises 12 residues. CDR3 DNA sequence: TGCAGTGCCAGACCCGGGCGGGATACGCAGTATTTT. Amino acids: CSARPGRDTQYF.

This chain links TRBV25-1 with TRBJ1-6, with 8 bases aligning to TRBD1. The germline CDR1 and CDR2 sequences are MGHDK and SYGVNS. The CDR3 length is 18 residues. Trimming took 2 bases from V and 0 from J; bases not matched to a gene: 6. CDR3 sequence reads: CASSEGQGFGSYNSPLHF. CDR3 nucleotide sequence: TGTGCCAGCAGTGAAGGACAGGGTTTCGGCTCCTATAATTCACCCCTCCACTTT.

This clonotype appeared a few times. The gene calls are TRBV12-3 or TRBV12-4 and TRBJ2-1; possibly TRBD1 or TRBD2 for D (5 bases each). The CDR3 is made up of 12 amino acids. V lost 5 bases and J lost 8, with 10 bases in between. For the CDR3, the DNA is TGTGCCAGCAGTGAGGGGCTGCATGAGCAGTTCTTC. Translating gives CASSEGLHEQFF.

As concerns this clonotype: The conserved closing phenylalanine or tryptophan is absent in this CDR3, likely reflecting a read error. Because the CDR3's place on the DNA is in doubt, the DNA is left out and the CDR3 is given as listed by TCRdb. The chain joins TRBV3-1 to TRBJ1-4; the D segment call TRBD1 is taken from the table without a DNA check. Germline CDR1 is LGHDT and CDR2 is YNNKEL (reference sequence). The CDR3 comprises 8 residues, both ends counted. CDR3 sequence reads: CASFGRGG.

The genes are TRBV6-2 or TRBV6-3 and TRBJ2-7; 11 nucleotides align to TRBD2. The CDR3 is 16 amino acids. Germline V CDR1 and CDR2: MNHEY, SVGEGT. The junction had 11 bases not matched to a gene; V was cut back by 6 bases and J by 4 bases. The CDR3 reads CASSRTTSGSGYEQYF. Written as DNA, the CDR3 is TGTGCCAGCAGCCGGACCACTAGCGGGAGTGGATACGAGCAGTACTTC.

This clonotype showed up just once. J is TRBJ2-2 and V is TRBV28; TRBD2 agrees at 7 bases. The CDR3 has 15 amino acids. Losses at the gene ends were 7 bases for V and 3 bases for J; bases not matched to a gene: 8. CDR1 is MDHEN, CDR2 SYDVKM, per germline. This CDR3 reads CASTPGTTYTGELFF. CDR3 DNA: TGTGCCAGCACTCCCGGGACTACCTACACCGGGGAGCTGTTTTTT. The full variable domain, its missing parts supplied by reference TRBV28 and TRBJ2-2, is DVKVTQSSRYLVKRTGEKVFLECVQDMDHENMFWYRQDPGLGLRLIYFSYDVKMKEKGDIPEGYSVSREKKERFSLILESASTNQTSMYLCASTPGTTYTGELFFGEGSRLTVL.

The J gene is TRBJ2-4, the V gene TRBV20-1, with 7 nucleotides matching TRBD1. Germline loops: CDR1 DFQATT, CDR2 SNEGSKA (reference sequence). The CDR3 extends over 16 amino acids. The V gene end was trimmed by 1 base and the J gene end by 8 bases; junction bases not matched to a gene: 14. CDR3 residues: CSARAPVTGAQDIQYF. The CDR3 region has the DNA TGCAGTGCTAGAGCCCCCGTCACAGGGGCCCAAGACATTCAGTACTTC.

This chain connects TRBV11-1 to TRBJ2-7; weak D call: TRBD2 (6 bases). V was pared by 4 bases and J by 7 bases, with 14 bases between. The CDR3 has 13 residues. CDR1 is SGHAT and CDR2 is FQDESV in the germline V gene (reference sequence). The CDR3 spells CASSYGTAGEQYF. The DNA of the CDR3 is TGTGCCAGCAGCTATGGGACTGCGGGGGAGCAGTACTTC.

The CDR3 nucleotides read TGTGCCAGCAGTTCCGAACAGATATTCAACACTGAAGCTTTCTTT. The encoded protein is CASSSEQIFNTEAFF. The chain combines TRBV7-8 with TRBJ1-1; D is ambiguous. Germline V gives CDR1 SGHVS, CDR2 FQNEAQ. The CDR3 covers 15 residues. Trimming pared 6 bases from V and 2 bases from J, leaving 16 bases between.

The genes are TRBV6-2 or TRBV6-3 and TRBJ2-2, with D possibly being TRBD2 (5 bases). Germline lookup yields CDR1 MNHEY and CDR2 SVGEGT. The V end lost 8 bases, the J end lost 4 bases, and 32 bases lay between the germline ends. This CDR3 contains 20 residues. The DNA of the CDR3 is TGTGCCAGCCTCCCTTCTCTCGGTCGGATGTGGCGGAGGTCCACCGGGGAGCTGTTTTTT. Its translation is CASLPSLGRMWRRSTGELFF.

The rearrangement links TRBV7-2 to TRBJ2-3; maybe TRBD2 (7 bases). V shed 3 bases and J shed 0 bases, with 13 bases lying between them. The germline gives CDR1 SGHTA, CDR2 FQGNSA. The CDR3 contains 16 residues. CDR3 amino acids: CASSLHGGLSTDTQYF. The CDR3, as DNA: TGTGCCAGCAGCTTGCACGGGGGGCTGAGCACAGATACGCAGTATTTT.

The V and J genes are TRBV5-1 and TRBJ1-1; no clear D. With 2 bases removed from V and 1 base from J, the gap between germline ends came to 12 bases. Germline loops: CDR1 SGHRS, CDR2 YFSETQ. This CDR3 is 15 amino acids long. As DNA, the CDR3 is TGCGCCAGCAGCTTTCGGGCAGGCTGGAACACTGAAGCTTTCTTT. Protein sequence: CASSFRAGWNTEAFF.

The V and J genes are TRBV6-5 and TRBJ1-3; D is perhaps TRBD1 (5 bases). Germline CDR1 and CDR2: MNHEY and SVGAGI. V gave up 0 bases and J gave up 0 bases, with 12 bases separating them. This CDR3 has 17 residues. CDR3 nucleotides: TGTGCCAGCAGTTACTCACCCAGGGTTCACTCTGGAAACACCATATATTTT. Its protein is CASSYSPRVHSGNTIYF.

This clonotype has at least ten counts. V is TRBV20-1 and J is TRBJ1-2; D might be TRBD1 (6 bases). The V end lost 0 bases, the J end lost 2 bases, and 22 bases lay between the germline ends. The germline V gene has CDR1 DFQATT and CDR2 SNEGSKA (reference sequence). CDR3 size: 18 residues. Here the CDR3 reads CSARDLDRQVTTNYGYTF. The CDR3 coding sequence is TGCAGTGCTAGAGATTTGGACAGACAGGTGACCACGAACTATGGCTACACCTTC.

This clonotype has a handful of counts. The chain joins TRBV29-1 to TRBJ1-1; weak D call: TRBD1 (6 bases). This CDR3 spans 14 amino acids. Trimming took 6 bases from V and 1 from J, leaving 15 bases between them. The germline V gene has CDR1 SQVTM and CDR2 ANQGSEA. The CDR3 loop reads CSVGGLGANTEAFF. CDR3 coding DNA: TGCAGCGTCGGGGGCCTGGGGGCGAACACTGAAGCTTTCTTT.

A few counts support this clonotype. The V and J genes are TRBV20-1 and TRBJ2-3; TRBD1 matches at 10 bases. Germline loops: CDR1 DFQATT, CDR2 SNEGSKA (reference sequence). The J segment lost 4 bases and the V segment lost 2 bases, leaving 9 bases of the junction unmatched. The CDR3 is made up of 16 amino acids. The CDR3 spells CSARSMGQGSPDTQYF. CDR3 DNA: TGCAGTGCTAGATCTATGGGACAGGGGTCCCCAGATACGCAGTATTTT.

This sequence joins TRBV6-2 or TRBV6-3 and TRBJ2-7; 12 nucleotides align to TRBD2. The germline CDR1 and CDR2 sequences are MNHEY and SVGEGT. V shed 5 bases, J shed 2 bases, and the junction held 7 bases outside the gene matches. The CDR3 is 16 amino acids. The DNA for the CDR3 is TGTGCCAGCAGTAAAGTGTGGACTAGCGGGACCTACGAGCAGTACTTC. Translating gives CASSKVWTSGTYEQYF.

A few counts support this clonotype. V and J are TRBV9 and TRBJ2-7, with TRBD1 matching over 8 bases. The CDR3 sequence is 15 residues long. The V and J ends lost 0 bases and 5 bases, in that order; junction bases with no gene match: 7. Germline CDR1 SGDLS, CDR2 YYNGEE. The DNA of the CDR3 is TGTGCCAGCAGCGTAGGGGCAGGGGGCTTCAACGAGCAGTACTTC. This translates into CASSVGAGGFNEQYF.

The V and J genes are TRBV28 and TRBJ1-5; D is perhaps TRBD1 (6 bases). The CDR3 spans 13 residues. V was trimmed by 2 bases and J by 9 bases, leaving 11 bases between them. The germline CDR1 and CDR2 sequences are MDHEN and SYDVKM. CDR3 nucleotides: TGTGCCAGCAGTTTAGGACAGTCCCCGCCCCAGCATTTT. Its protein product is CASSLGQSPPQHF.

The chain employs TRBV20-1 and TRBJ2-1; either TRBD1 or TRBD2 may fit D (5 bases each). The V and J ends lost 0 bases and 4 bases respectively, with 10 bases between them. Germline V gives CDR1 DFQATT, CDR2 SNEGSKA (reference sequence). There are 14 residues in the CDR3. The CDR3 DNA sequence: TGCAGTGCTAGAGACGGGACCGATTACAATGAGCAGTTCTTC. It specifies CSARDGTDYNEQFF.

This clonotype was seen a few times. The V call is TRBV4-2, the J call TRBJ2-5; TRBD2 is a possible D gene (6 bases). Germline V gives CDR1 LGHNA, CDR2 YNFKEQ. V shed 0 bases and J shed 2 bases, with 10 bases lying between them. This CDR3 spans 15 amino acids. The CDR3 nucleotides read TGTGCCAGCAGCCAAGAACTGACTAGACAAGAGACCCAGTACTTC. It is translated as CASSQELTRQETQYF.

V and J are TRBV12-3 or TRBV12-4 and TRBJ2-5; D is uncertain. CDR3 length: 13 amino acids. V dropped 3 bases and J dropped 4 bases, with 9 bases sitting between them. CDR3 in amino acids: CASSLAVPETQYF. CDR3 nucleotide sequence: TGTGCCAGCAGTTTGGCGGTCCCAGAGACCCAGTACTTC.

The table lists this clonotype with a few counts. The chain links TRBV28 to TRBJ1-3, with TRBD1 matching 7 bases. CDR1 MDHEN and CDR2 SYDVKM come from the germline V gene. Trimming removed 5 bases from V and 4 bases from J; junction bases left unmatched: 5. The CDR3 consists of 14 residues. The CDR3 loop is CASSVPGGGNTIYF. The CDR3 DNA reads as TGTGCCAGCAGTGTTCCAGGGGGAGGAAACACCATATATTTT.

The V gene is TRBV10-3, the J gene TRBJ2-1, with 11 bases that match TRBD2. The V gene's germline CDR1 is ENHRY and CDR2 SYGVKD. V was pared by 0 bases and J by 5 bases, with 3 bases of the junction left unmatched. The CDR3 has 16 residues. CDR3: CAISESTSGAHNEQFF. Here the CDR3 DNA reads TGTGCCATCAGTGAGTCGACTAGCGGGGCCCACAATGAGCAGTTCTTC.

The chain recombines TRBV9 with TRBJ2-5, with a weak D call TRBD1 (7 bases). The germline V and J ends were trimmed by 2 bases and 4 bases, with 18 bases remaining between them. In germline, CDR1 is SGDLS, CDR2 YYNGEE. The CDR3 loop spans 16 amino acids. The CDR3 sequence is CASSVSTGQGGETQYF. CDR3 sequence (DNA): TGTGCCAGCAGCGTTTCGACAGGCCAGGGGGGAGAGACCCAGTACTTC.

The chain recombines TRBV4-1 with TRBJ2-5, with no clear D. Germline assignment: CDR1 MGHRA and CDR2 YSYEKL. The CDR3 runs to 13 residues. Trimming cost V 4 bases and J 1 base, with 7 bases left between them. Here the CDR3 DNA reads TGCGCCAGCAGCCGACTGTTCCAAGAGACCCAGTACTTC. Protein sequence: CASSRLFQETQYF.

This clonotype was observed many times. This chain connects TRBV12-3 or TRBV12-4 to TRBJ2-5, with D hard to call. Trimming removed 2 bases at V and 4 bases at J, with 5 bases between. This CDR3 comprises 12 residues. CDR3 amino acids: CASSLWGETQYF. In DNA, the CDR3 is TGTGCCAGCAGTTTATGGGGAGAGACCCAGTACTTC.

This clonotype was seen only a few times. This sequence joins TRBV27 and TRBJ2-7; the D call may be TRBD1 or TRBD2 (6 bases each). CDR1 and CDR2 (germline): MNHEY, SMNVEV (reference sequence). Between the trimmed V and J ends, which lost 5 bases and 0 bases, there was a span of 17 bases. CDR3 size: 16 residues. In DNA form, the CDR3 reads TGTGCCAGCAGTAGGTCGGGGGCCCAAATCTCCTACGAGCAGTACTTC. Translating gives CASSRSGAQISYEQYF.

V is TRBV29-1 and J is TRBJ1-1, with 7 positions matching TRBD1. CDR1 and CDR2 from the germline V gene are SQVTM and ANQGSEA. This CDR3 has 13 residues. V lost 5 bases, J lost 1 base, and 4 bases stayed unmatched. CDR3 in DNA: TGCAGCGTTTCCGGACAGGAGAACACTGAAGCTTTCTTT. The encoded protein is CSVSGQENTEAFF.